Each of the 27 T cell receptor beta chains below was sequenced from the same sample in a study of T cell responses to AZD1222 COVID-19 vaccine. TCRdb keeps only in-frame clones here, not all; method: immunoSEQ multiplex PCR. The sample shows about 220,000 clones, 85% to 95% of them seen only once. Sequenced material: peripheral blood, taken on day 0 of MenACWY control vaccination. The receptors stem from an adult in good health.

The gene calls are TRBV4-3 and TRBJ2-1, with D unresolved. Germline assignment: CDR1 LGHNA and CDR2 YSLEER. This CDR3 comprises 13 residues. V was clipped by 0 bases and J by 11 bases, with 11 bases between them. The CDR3 here is CASSQDRFGQQFF. DNA of the CDR3: TGCGCCAGCAGCCAAGATCGATTCGGGCAGCAGTTCTTC.

The chain is built from TRBV20-1 and TRBJ1-1; D gene ambiguous. This CDR3 spans 11 amino acids. Trimming left V 6 bases short and J 0 bases short, with 5 bases between. The germline V gene has CDR1 DFQATT and CDR2 SNEGSKA (reference sequence). Written as DNA, the CDR3 is TGCAGTGCGCATATGAACACTGAAGCTTTCTTT. It is translated as CSAHMNTEAFF.

The chain employs TRBV5-1 and TRBJ1-4; 7 nucleotides agree with TRBD1. V shed 4 bases, J shed 8 bases, and the junction held 8 bases outside the gene matches. CDR1 is SGHRS and CDR2 is YFSETQ in the germline V gene. The CDR3 extends over 14 amino acids. Here the CDR3 reads CASSQGQSGEKLFF. The CDR3 DNA reads TGCGCCAGCAGCCAGGGACAGTCGGGGGAAAAACTGTTTTTT.

This clone was found once. The chain links TRBV5-4 to TRBJ2-3, with a possible D match to TRBD1 (6 bases). V dropped 4 bases and J dropped 0 bases, with 12 bases sitting between them. Germline values: CDR1 SGHNT, CDR2 YYREEE (reference sequence). The CDR3 length is 15 residues. The CDR3 loop reads CASSHPDRSTDTQYF. DNA for the CDR3: TGTGCCAGCAGCCATCCGGACAGAAGCACAGATACGCAGTATTTT.

The rearrangement joins TRBV10-2 to TRBJ2-2, with D unclear. V was pared by 6 bases and J by 4 bases, with 12 bases between. There are 14 residues in the CDR3. CDR1 WSHSY and CDR2 SAAADI come from the germline V gene. DNA of the CDR3: TGCGCCAGCAGCTCCGACCGTCCCACCGGGGAGCTGTTTTTT. Protein: CASSSDRPTGELFF.

The V call is TRBV2, the J call TRBJ1-2, with 9 bases lining up with TRBD1. The CDR3 runs 13 residues. Germline loops: CDR1 SNHLY, CDR2 FYNNEI. Germline trimming cut 11 bases from V and 5 bases from J; bases unmatched to any gene: 9. Here the CDR3 reads CAGEQGAGYGYTF. CDR3 sequence (DNA): TGTGCCGGAGAACAGGGGGCTGGTTATGGCTACACCTTC.

This chain joins TRBV28 and TRBJ1-2; perhaps TRBD1 as D (6 bases). The CDR3 is 14 amino acids. The V gene lost 3 bases and the J gene lost 4 bases, with 12 bases spanning the gap. The germline V gene has CDR1 MDHEN and CDR2 SYDVKM. CDR3 sequence: CASSFRGNFYGYTF. The CDR3 DNA follows: TGTGCCAGCAGTTTTAGGGGGAATTTCTATGGCTACACCTTC.

The chain uses TRBV28 and TRBJ1-2; 12 nucleotides agree with TRBD1. CDR3 size: 18 residues. Per germline, CDR1 MDHEN and CDR2 SYDVKM. Losses at the gene ends were 6 bases for V and 4 bases for J; bases not matched to a gene: 15. CDR3 in DNA: TGTGCCAGCAGCGAGCAGACCCATCCGGGACAGGGGGCCTATGGCTACACCTTC. Translation: CASSEQTHPGQGAYGYTF.

The chain carries TRBV27 and TRBJ2-1; unclear D gene. V was trimmed by 8 bases and J by 5 bases, leaving 34 bases between them. This CDR3 comprises 20 residues. From germline, CDR1 is MNHEY and CDR2 SMNVEV (reference sequence). The CDR3 bases are TGTGCCAGCTCCCCATTCTTTTGGACGACCAGAAGCCGCATCAACAATGAGCAGTTCTTC. Residues: CASSPFFWTTRSRINNEQFF.

The gene calls are TRBV12-2 and TRBJ1-1; TRBD1 is taken as the D call from the table, unchecked against the DNA. TRBV12-2 is shown as a pseudogene. This CDR3 spans 15 amino acids. CDR3 in DNA: TGTGCAAGTCGCCCCGCCAAGACACTTAACACTGAAGCTTTCTTT. Residues: CASRPAKTLNTEAFF.

The chain has TRBV6-6 and TRBJ2-7, with 9 bases that match TRBD1. From germline, CDR1 is MNHNY and CDR2 SVGAGI (reference sequence). This CDR3 contains 14 residues. J was trimmed by 5 bases and V by 4 bases; bases with no gene match: 6. This CDR3 reads CASSSTGGLDEQYF. Here the CDR3 DNA reads TGTGCCAGCAGTTCCACAGGGGGCTTGGACGAGCAGTACTTC.

The genes are TRBV5-6 and TRBJ2-1, with D maybe TRBD1 (5 bases). The CDR3 is 16 residues long. Germline V gives CDR1 SGHDT, CDR2 YYEEEE. V was pared by 4 bases and J by 1 base, with 15 bases between. This CDR3 reads CASSTNRLASYNEQFF. CDR3 DNA: TGTGCCAGCAGCACCAACAGGTTGGCATCCTACAATGAGCAGTTCTTC.

This chain links TRBV10-3 with TRBJ2-7; 7 bases agree with TRBD1. The V gene end was trimmed by 3 bases and the J gene end by 1 base; junction bases not matched to a gene: 12. The CDR3 contains 17 residues. Germline values: CDR1 ENHRY, CDR2 SYGVKD. CDR3 in DNA: TGTGCCATCAGTGACCCCGGACAGGAGATGTTATCCTACGAGCAGTACTTC. It codes for CAISDPGQEMLSYEQYF.

In nucleotides, the CDR3 is TGTGCCTGGAAAATGCGGTGGGTCACCGGGGAGCTGTTTTTT. Its protein is CAWKMRWVTGELFF. The chain uses TRBV30 and TRBJ2-2; D call uncertain. The V gene lost 4 bases and the J gene lost 4 bases, with 13 bases spanning the gap. Germline V gene data show CDR1 as GTSNPN and CDR2 as SVGIG (reference sequence). The CDR3 runs to 14 residues.

The chain employs TRBV21-1 and TRBJ1-6; no check of the table's D call, TRBD1, against the DNA was made. TRBV21-1 is tagged as a pseudogene. The CDR3 totals 19 residues. CDR3 region: CASNGGTGGACSYNSPLHF. CDR3 in DNA: TGTGCCAGCAACGGGGGGACAGGGGGCGCGTGCTCCTATAATTCACCCCTCCACTTT.

The rearrangement links TRBV6-5 to TRBJ2-7; D remains unclear. The V gene's germline CDR1 is MNHEY and CDR2 SVGAGI. Trimming left V 1 base short and J 2 bases short, with 6 bases between. The CDR3 covers 13 residues. CDR3 in amino acids: CASSYYGAYEQYF. In nucleotides, the CDR3 is TGTGCCAGCAGTTACTACGGCGCCTACGAGCAGTACTTC.

This clone was observed a single time. The chain couples TRBV30 to TRBJ1-2; D might be TRBD1 (5 bases). The CDR3 extends over 15 amino acids. V shed 5 bases and J shed 4 bases, with 20 bases lying between them. Germline V lookup: CDR1 GTSNPN, CDR2 SVGIG (reference sequence). The CDR3 bases are TGTGCCTGGGTTGGATCCGGGACGGGCGTCTATGGCTACACCTTC. Translating it yields CAWVGSGTGVYGYTF.

This sequence joins TRBV6-5 and TRBJ2-7; 7 bases match TRBD1. CDR1 MNHEY and CDR2 SVGAGI come from the germline V gene. This CDR3 has 15 amino acids. V trimming: 0 bases; J trimming: 5 bases; junction bases outside the gene matches: 7. This chain's CDR3 is CASSYSRQGVNEQYF. For the CDR3, the DNA is TGTGCCAGCAGTTACTCGAGACAGGGAGTCAACGAGCAGTACTTC.

The rearrangement uses TRBV18 and TRBJ2-1; perhaps TRBD2 as D (6 bases). CDR1 and CDR2 from the germline V gene are KGHSH and LQKENI. The V gene lost 3 bases and the J gene lost 7 bases, with 10 bases spanning the gap. The CDR3 length is 13 residues. CDR3 residues: CASSPSGGNEQFF. The DNA of the CDR3 is TGTGCCAGCTCACCGTCCGGGGGAAATGAGCAGTTCTTC.

This chain links TRBV7-2 with TRBJ1-5, with D unclear. Trimming stripped 5 bases from V and 2 bases from J, with 13 bases between. There are 15 residues in the CDR3. Germline values: CDR1 SGHTA, CDR2 FQGNSA. CDR3 in DNA: TGTGCCAGCAGCCCCGGCGACACGGGCAATCAGCCCCAGCATTTT. This sequence encodes CASSPGDTGNQPQHF.

This chain links TRBV3-1 (or the pseudogene TRBV3-2) with TRBJ2-5; maybe TRBD2 (5 bases). This CDR3 comprises 14 residues. Looked up from germline, CDR1 is LGHDT and CDR2 is YNNKEL (reference sequence). Trimming left V 1 base short and J 5 bases short, with 11 bases between. The CDR3 DNA follows: TGTGCCAGCAGCCAAGTAGGTAGCGCGGAGACCCAGTACTTC. Amino acid sequence: CASSQVGSAETQYF.

A single count supports this clone. V is TRBV7-2 and J is TRBJ1-6; no firm D call. This CDR3 is 14 amino acids long. In germline, CDR1 is SGHTA, CDR2 FQGNSA. V lost 1 base and J lost 9, with 10 bases in between. CDR3 sequence: CASSLDGSSSPLHF. The CDR3 bases are TGTGCCAGCAGCTTAGACGGCTCGAGTTCACCCCTCCACTTT.

This rearrangement joins TRBV20-1 to TRBJ1-2; D might be TRBD1 (5 bases). The germline V gene has CDR1 DFQATT and CDR2 SNEGSKA (reference sequence). The CDR3 is 11 residues long. The V end lost 3 bases, the J end lost 6 bases, and 8 bases lay between the germline ends. Written as DNA, the CDR3 is TGCAGTGCTAGCAGGGTTCATGGCTACACCTTC. Its protein product is CSASRVHGYTF.

The CDR3 loop reads CASSVTGLAEAFF. DNA for the CDR3: TGTGCCAGCAGTGTGACAGGGTTGGCTGAAGCTTTCTTT. J is TRBJ1-1 and V is TRBV25-1; 7 bases line up with TRBD1. Germline assignment: CDR1 MGHDK and CDR2 SYGVNS. This CDR3 contains 13 residues. After removal of 4 bases from V and 6 bases from J, the junction contained 5 bases not matched to a gene.

V is TRBV6-1 and J is TRBJ1-5; unclear D gene. CDR1 is MNHNS and CDR2 is SASEGT in the germline V gene. V shed 1 base and J shed 4 bases, with 11 bases lying between them. The CDR3 runs 15 residues. For the CDR3, the DNA is TGTGCCAGCAGTGAAGGTATCGGAGGTAATCAGCCCCAGCATTTT. Protein sequence: CASSEGIGGNQPQHF.

CDR3: CASSVGGSTSTDTQYF. Here the CDR3 DNA reads TGTGCCAGCAGCGTCGGAGGGTCCACTAGCACAGATACGCAGTATTTT. The rearrangement uses TRBV9 and TRBJ2-3; D might be TRBD2 (6 bases). Germline values: CDR1 SGDLS, CDR2 YYNGEE. The V gene lost 2 bases and the J gene lost 0 bases, with 13 bases spanning the gap. This CDR3 region has 16 residues.

In regard to this clone: This specimen includes other DNA sequences encoding the same CDR3. J is TRBJ1-2 and V is TRBV28, with 7 bases aligning to TRBD1. CDR3 length equals 13 residues. J lost 4 bases, V lost 6 bases, and 5 bases had no gene match. CDR1 and CDR2 from the germline V gene are MDHEN and SYDVKM. CDR3 bases: TGTGCCAGCAGCCCAGGGACAGTCTATGGCTACACCTTC. This sequence encodes CASSPGTVYGYTF.